A single sample is the source of the 8 T cell receptor beta chains below, sequenced in a study of T cells expressing NK-cell markers. TCRdb reprocessed the 5' RACE reads, with one entry per CDR3 protein and no DNA. Its table records hundreds of thousands of distinct CDR3 sequences. Material for sequencing was blood T cells: a sorted CD56 or NKG2C T cell subset, CD4+ or CD8+ T cells, or bulk PBMC T cells (not recorded which). The origin of the receptors is a man aged 18-70 years in good health.

J is TRBJ1-5 and V is TRBV6-2 or TRBV6-3; TCRdb indicates TRBD1, and absent DNA this call remains unverified. CDR3 length equals 14 residues. Germline CDR1 MNHEY, CDR2 SVGEGT. The CDR3 region is CASSKGHLNQPQHF.

This chain uses TRBV12-3 or TRBV12-4 with TRBJ2-3; as DNA is missing, the TRBD1 call by TCRdb cannot be tested. This CDR3 has 13 amino acids. The CDR3 sequence is CASSSTVTDTQYF.

The V call is TRBV11-2, the J call TRBJ1-5; there is no DNA to check the TCRdb D call of TRBD1. This CDR3 has 19 residues. CDR1 is SGHAT, CDR2 FQNNGV, per germline. The CDR3 sequence: CASSIRGQIQGPSNQPQHF.

V gene TRBV4-2 combines with J gene TRBJ2-5; checking the TCRdb D call of TRBD2 is not possible without DNA. Germline V gene data show CDR1 as LGHNA and CDR2 as YNFKEQ. The CDR3 runs 17 residues. This chain's CDR3 is CASSQEVGGAGGGSQYF.

The V and J genes are TRBV7-8 and TRBJ1-5; TCRdb outputs TRBD1, but without DNA this stays unchecked. CDR1 and CDR2 from the germline V gene are SGHVS and FQNEAQ. The CDR3 length is 14 residues. Here the CDR3 reads CASSSRTGGPPQHF.

CDR3: CASSLRRESSGNTIYF. The rearrangement links TRBV12-3 or TRBV12-4 to TRBJ1-3. This CDR3 region has 16 residues.

The rearrangement uses TRBV29-1 and TRBJ2-1; there is no DNA to check the TCRdb D call of TRBD1. The CDR3 loop spans 15 amino acids. Germline V lookup: CDR1 SQVTM, CDR2 ANQGSEA. The CDR3 spells CSVKLGGSSYNEQFF.

The rearrangement links TRBV5-1 to TRBJ2-3; TCRdb's D gene call, TRBD2, goes unchecked for lack of DNA. Germline V gene sequence: CDR1 SGHRS, CDR2 YFSETQ. The CDR3 extends over 19 amino acids. The CDR3 spells CASSLRPPLAGDTTDTQYF.